The 7 T cell receptor beta chains listed next were all sequenced from one sample in a study of blood T cell repertoires in COVID-19. The protocol was immunoSEQ multiplex PCR, while the TCRdb copy is restricted to in-frame clones and leaves out a portion. The sample contains around 78,000 clones, about nine tenths of which appear only once. The sample consisted of peripheral blood. Source of these receptors: a man between 65 and 85 years old with active or convalescent COVID-19.

The chain links TRBV28 to TRBJ1-1; 10 bases map to TRBD1. Unmatched junction bases numbered 7, after V lost 6 bases and J lost 0 bases. The germline V gene encodes CDR1 MDHEN and CDR2 SYDVKM. This CDR3 contains 16 residues. CDR3 sequence reads: CASRPTGGPMNTEAFF. CDR3 bases: TGTGCCAGCAGACCGACAGGGGGCCCTATGAACACTGAAGCTTTCTTT.

This clone appeared a single time. The chain carries TRBV27 and TRBJ1-1; TRBD1 is a possible D gene (6 bases). The CDR3 spans 13 residues. V was pared by 0 bases and J by 4 bases, with 6 bases between. Germline CDR1 reads MNHEY; CDR2 reads SMNVEV (reference sequence). The CDR3 DNA follows: TGTGCCAGCAGTTTATCAGGGGGCACTGAAGCTTTCTTT. Its translation is CASSLSGGTEAFF.

The genes are TRBV6-1 and TRBJ1-1, with D possibly matching TRBD1 (5 bases). The V end was cut by 2 bases, the J end by 5 bases, with 9 bases between. The germline V gene encodes CDR1 MNHNS and CDR2 SASEGT. CDR3 length equals 13 residues. The DNA of the CDR3 is TGTGCCAGCAGTGAACAGGGTGGGACTGAAGCTTTCTTT. Translated: CASSEQGGTEAFF.

This chain uses TRBV6-9 with TRBJ2-7, with 8 bases that match TRBD2. Germline CDR1 and CDR2: MNHGY and SVAAGI. V lost 7 bases to trimming and J lost 5 bases; unmatched junction nucleotides: 31. The CDR3 is 21 residues long. In DNA form, the CDR3 reads TGTGCCAGCACCCACCCTCTCGGGAGGGCCTTTCGGGACCCAGCCAAAGACGAGCAGTACTTC. Protein product: CASTHPLGRAFRDPAKDEQYF.

Written as DNA, the CDR3 is TGTGCCAGTAGTTCGCGACAGGTCCCAACCGGGGAGCTGTTTTTT. This encodes CASSSRQVPTGELFF. J is TRBJ2-2 and V is TRBV19, with D possibly being TRBD1 (6 bases). This CDR3 is built from 15 residues. CDR1 and CDR2 from the germline V gene are LNHDA and SQIVND (reference sequence). V gave up 5 bases and J gave up 5 bases, with 15 bases separating them.

The chain is built from TRBV6-5 and TRBJ1-4, with 9 bases aligning to TRBD1. The V and J ends lost 7 bases and 8 bases, in that order; junction bases with no gene match: 11. The length of the CDR3 is 15 residues. Per the germline V gene, CDR1 is MNHEY and CDR2 is SVGAGI. CDR3: CASTLGQGRGEKLFF. The CDR3 DNA follows: TGTGCCAGCACTCTAGGACAGGGGAGGGGGGAAAAACTGTTTTTT.

The chain couples TRBV2 to TRBJ1-1, with TRBD1 identical over 7 bases. Looked up from germline, CDR1 is SNHLY and CDR2 is FYNNEI. J gave up 0 bases and V 2 bases, and 9 bases lay outside the gene matches. The CDR3 runs to 17 residues. CDR3 sequence (DNA): TGTGCCAGCAGTGAAACAGGGGACATCAGGGTGAACACTGAAGCTTTCTTT. Its translation: CASSETGDIRVNTEAFF. The entire variable domain, with the rest obtained from reference TRBV2 and TRBJ1-1, is as follows: EPEVTQTPSHQVTQMGQEVILRCVPISNHLYFYWYRQILGQKVEFLVSFYNNEISEKSEIFDDQFSVERPDGSNFTLKIRSTKLEDSAMYFCASSETGDIRVNTEAFFGQGTRLTVV.